A selection of T cell receptor beta chains follows, all from one sample in a study of human versus mouse CDR3 diversity and MHC coevolution. Clones were sequenced by immunoSEQ multiplex PCR, and TCRdb holds only the in-frame ones, with some missing. Among tens of thousands of clones listed, 94% were seen once. Sequencing was performed on naive CD4+ T cells from blood. These TCRs come from a person aged 55 to 75 in good health. CDR3s include the opening cysteine and the closing phenylalanine or tryptophan.

j_gene	v_gene	CDR3aa
TRBJ2-7	TRBV7-9	CASSPSSVGTTYEQYF
TRBJ2-5	TRBV5-1	CASSLVTQVLQETQYF
TRBJ1-2	TRBV7-2	CASSSRTGGRSYGYTF
TRBJ2-1	TRBV2	CASLQGTYNEQFF
TRBJ2-1	TRBV9	CASSVTASGRAIEQFF
TRBJ1-5	TRBV21-1	CASSTDTGATQPQHF
TRBJ2-1	TRBV25-1	CASSDPGLAGGNEQFF
TRBJ2-5	TRBV25-1	CATGGPAASSETQYF
TRBJ2-1	TRBV28	CASTLAGVVENEQFF
TRBJ2-7	TRBV18	CASSPLPARTGGPYEQYF
TRBJ2-7	TRBV27	CASSVLAGVTGEQYF
TRBJ2-3	TRBV7-3	CASSLNGDTQYF
TRBJ1-2	TRBV5-4	CASSPGQIYGYTF
TRBJ2-7	TRBV5-1	CASSPQREGLYEQYF
TRBJ1-5	TRBV15	CATSNAGQGLWSNQPQHF
TRBJ2-1	TRBV19	CASGTGTTYNEQFF
-	TRBV12-1	CASSFLGQAEQYF
TRBJ2-1	TRBV5-1	CASSPLASGGYNEQFF
TRBJ1-1	TRBV6-1	CASSERDRGRYTEAFF
TRBJ1-3	TRBV19	CASSPPGQGYGNTIYF
TRBJ1-2	TRBV18	CASSPTGGNGYTF
TRBJ1-3	TRBV6-5	CASSYSNRGSGNTIYF
TRBJ2-5	TRBV5-4	CASSMIGTASQETQYF
TRBJ2-3	TRBV7-3	CASSLKGSDTQYF
TRBJ2-7	TRBV10-1	CASSAGRRGDEQYF
TRBJ2-3	TRBV19	CASSTSPGALTDTQYF
TRBJ1-3	TRBV6-5	CASGQGGSGNTIYF
TRBJ1-5	TRBV2	CASREAAGRQPQHF
TRBJ1-5	TRBV27	CASSSQGNNQPQHF
TRBJ2-2	TRBV27	CASSRSGRRGTGELFF
TRBJ2-1	TRBV5-4	CASSQGTGKTGEQFF
TRBJ2-7	TRBV7-9	CASSAGRQGYRPDSYEQYF
TRBJ1-5	TRBV5-8	CASSGGTLSLALHQPQHF
TRBJ2-6	TRBV18	CATSRAGSPGANVLTF
TRBJ2-3	TRBV5-1	CASSLSPLAALQDTQYF
TRBJ2-1	TRBV29-1	CSVATGAYNEQFF
TRBJ1-5	TRBV18	CASSFERVEPQHF
TRBJ1-1	TRBV5-4	CASSLAGGGTEAFF